This record looks at one T cell receptor beta chain sequence and its context. The antigen is unknown. These data originate in a study of T cells in Graves' hyperthyroidism and ophthalmopathy. Overall study results and limits: Peripheral blood also featured most of the thyroid clonotypes expanded above 0.001.

TCR beta CDR3 regions were amplified from RNA transcripts. TCR CDR3 regions were first amplified by RT-PCR with HTBI primers. TCRdb reprocessed the multiplex PCR reads with MiXCR, giving one entry per CDR3 protein. Of about 360,000 distinct CDR3 sequences listed, about a fifth were seen once; the top ten hold 3% to 4%. Exclusion of patients followed from uncontrolled infection, other autoimmune disease, pregnancy or lactation. Clinical symptoms, serum thyroxine and TRAb, thyroid ultrasound and orbital computed tomography were used for the diagnoses. Between the trimmed V and J ends, which lost 2 bases and 3 bases, there was a span of 12 bases. Germline assignment: CDR1 SGHRS and CDR2 YFSETQ. The CDR3 loop spans 14 amino acids.

The chain is built from TRBV5-1 and TRBJ2-7; no reliable D call. The receptor was isolated from a woman aged 18 to 35 with Graves' hyperthyroidism. The sequenced sample consisted of blood. The CDR3 loop is CASSFRVENYEQYF. CDR3 in DNA: TGCGCCAGCAGCTTTCGCGTGGAGAACTACGAGCAGTACTTC.